The T cell receptor beta chain described here comes from a study of T cell repertoires in cytomegalovirus infection. Study in general: CMV infection plus the matching HLA type was flagged by public TCR beta signatures.

Broader study findings: CMV-specific TCR beta clonotypes restricted by HLA-C were the ones dominating the ex vivo response.

TCRdb called the reads again in MiXCR, with one record for every CDR3 protein. This sample yields about 150,000 distinct CDR3 sequences, of which 23% are seen a single time; approximately 11% belongs to the top ten. This clonotype was found a few times. Its antigen is still unknown. The TCR originated in a human donor in good health (CMV status not recorded). Some clones in this sample may be carry-over from other donors' samples. The source material was PBMCs.

The CDR3 coding sequence is TGTGCCAGCAGGGGACAGGGGAACTATGGCTACACCTTC. It specifies CASRGQGNYGYTF. This chain connects TRBV11-2 to TRBJ1-2; 10 bases match TRBD1. The V gene end was trimmed by 6 bases and the J gene end by 2 bases; junction bases not matched to a gene: 0. Germline loops: CDR1 SGHAT, CDR2 FQNNGV. This CDR3 is 13 amino acids long. Combining the CDR3 with reference TRBV11-2 and TRBJ1-2 gives the whole variable domain EAGVAQSPRYKIIEKRQSVAFWCNPISGHATLYWYQQILGQGPKLLIQFQNNGVVDDSQLPKDRFSAERLKGVDSTLKIQPAKLEDSAVYLCASRGQGNYGYTFGSGTRLTVV.